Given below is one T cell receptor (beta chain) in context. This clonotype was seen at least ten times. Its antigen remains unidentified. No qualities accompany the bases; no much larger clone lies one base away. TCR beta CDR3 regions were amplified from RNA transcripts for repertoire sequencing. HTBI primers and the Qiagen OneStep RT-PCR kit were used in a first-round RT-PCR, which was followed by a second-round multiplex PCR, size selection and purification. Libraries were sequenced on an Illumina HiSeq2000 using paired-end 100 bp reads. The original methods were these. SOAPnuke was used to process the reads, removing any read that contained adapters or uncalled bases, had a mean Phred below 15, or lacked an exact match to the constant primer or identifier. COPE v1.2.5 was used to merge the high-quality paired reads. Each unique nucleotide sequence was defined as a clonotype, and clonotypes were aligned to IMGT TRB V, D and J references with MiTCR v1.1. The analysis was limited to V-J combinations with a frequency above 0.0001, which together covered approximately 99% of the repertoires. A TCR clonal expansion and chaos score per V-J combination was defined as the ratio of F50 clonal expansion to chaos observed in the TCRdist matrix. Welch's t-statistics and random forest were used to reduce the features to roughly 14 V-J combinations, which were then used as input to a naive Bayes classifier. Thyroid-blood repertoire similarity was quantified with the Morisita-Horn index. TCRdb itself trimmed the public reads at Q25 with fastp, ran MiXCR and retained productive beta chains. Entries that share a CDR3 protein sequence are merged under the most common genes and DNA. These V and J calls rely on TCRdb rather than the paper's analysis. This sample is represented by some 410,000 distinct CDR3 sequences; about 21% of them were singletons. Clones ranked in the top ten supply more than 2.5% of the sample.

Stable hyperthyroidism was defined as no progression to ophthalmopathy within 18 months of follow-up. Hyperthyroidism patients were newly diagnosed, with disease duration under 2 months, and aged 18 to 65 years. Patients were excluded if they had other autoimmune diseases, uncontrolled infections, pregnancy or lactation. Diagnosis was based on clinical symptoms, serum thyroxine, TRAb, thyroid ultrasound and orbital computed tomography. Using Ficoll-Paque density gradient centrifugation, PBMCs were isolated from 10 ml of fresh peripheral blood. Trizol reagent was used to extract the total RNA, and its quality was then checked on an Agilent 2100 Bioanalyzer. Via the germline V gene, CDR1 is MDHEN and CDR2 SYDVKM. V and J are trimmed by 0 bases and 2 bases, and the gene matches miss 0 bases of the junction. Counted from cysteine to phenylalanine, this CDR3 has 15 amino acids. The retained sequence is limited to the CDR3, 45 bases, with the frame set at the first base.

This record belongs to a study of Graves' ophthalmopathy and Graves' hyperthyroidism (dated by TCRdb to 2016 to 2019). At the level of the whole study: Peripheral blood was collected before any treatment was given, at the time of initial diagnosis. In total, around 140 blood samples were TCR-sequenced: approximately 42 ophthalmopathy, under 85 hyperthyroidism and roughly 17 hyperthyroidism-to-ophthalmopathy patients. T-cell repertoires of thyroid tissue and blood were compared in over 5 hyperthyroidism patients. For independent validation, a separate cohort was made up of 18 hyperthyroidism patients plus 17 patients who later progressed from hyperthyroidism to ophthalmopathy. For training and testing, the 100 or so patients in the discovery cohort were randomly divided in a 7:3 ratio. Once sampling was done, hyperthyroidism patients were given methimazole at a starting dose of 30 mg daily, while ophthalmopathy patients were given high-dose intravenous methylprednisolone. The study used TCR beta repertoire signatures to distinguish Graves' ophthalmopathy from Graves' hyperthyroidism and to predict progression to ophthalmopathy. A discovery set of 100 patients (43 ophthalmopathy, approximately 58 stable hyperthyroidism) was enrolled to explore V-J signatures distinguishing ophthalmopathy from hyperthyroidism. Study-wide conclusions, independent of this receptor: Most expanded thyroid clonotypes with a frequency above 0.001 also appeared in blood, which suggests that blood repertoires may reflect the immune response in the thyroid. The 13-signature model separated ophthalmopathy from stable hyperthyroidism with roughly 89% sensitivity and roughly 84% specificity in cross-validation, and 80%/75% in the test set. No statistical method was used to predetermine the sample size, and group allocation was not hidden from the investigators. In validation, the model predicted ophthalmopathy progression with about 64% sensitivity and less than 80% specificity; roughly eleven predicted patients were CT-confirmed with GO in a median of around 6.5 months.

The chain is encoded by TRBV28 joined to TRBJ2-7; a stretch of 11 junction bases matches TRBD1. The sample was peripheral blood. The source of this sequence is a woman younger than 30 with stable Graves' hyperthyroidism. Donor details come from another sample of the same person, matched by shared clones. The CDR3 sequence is CASSLWGQGAYEQYF. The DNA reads TGTGCCAGCAGTTTATGGGGACAGGGGGCCTACGAGCAGTACTTC.